Described below is a single TCR beta chain sequence and its context. Its antigen is currently unknown. The entry originates in a study of identical twins. Study observations and caveats: Among monozygotic twins, out-of-frame TCR alpha sharing exceeded what models predicted. Abundant cord blood beta clonotypes carried fewer insertions; memory repertoires showed none.

The CDR3 spans 13 residues. V lost 8 bases, J lost 2 bases, and 13 bases lay in between. The germline V gene has CDR1 MDHEN and CDR2 SYDVKM. Template switching (which added a universal primer site) was used, and cDNA carried unique molecular identifiers. TCRdb called the 5' RACE reads again in MiXCR, with one record for every CDR3 protein. The data show about 660,000 distinct CDR3 sequences, approximately 9% seen once. Another study also made use of these data, one on yellow fever vaccine responses in identical twins. From that study: After vaccination, twins' T cell response reportedly seemed partly convergent, partly personalized.

V and J are TRBV28 and TRBJ2-7; D remains ambiguous. Input material: PBMCs. This clonotype was sampled from a woman in her late teens or twenties in good health. CDR3 DNA: TGTGCCAGCGTATCATTGGTCCCCTACGAGCAGTACTTC. Protein sequence: CASVSLVPYEQYF.